Only a few counts were recorded for the clone carrying this T cell receptor beta chain. The sample originates from a study of blood T cell repertoires in COVID-19. The overall study: The cDNA or gDNA used as material had been derived from T cells, B-cell-depleted T cells, or PBMCs.

Per the authors' pipeline: Amplification from reference gene primers served as the basis for estimated nucleated cell counts. TCRdb's table, derived via immunoSEQ multiplex PCR, lists solely in-frame clones and lacks some. V, J and clone size are those of that table, while D and trimming were read from the DNA. This sample has about 280,000 clones, with more than 80% found just once. Participant-reported clinical history was the basis for cohort assignment. Trimming stripped 6 bases from V and 2 bases from J, with 13 bases between. Germline V gene sequence: CDR1 MDHEN, CDR2 SYDVKM. The CDR3 is 14 residues long.

This sequence was found in a woman in her 30s with acute COVID-19. The chain has TRBV28 and TRBJ1-2; D is unresolved. Sequences were obtained from PBMCs or T cells enriched from blood (not recorded which). For the CDR3, the DNA is TGTGCCAGCAGCCCAGAGGTCGTAAACTATGGCTACACCTTC. It codes for CASSPEVVNYGYTF.